The 14 T cell receptor beta chains below all came from one sample that was sequenced in a study of Ad26.COV2.S vaccination and SARS-CoV-2 variants. Profiling relied on immunoSEQ multiplex PCR, and the TCRdb table lists in-frame clones only, not all of them. This table has 300,000 to 350,000 clones, 85% to 90% appearing once. The treatment was: over 15 received Ad26.COV2.S at low or high dose, single or two shots; 5 received placebo; per-sample allocation not given. Samples came from day 63 after the first vaccine or placebo injection. The sequenced sample was peripheral blood, obtained in a trial of Ad26.COV2.S vaccine versus placebo. The receptor source for this set is a person between 18 and 65 years old who received the Ad26.COV2.S COVID-19 vaccine or a placebo.

V gene TRBV30 combines with J gene TRBJ1-2; the D gene is possibly TRBD1 (5 bases). The CDR3 is 13 amino acids. With 1 base removed from V and 5 bases from J, the gap between germline ends came to 11 bases. Per germline, CDR1 GTSNPN and CDR2 SVGIG (reference sequence). The chain's CDR3 is CAWSGGAGYGYTF. CDR3 sequence (DNA): TGTGCCTGGAGTGGCGGGGCCGGGTATGGCTACACCTTC.

This clone was counted between two and nine times. The genes are TRBV28 and TRBJ2-3; no clear D gene. Between the trimmed V and J ends, which lost 4 bases and 9 bases, there was a span of 5 bases. The CDR3 extends over 10 amino acids. Per the germline V gene, CDR1 is MDHEN and CDR2 is SYDVKM. The CDR3 sequence is CASSSETQYF. The DNA of the CDR3 is TGTGCCAGCAGTTCGGAAACGCAGTATTTT.

The gene calls are TRBV6-5 and TRBJ1-6; tentative D call: TRBD1 (6 bases). V lost 6 bases and J 7 bases, leaving 13 bases between the germline ends. Per the germline V gene, CDR1 is MNHEY and CDR2 is SVGAGI. The CDR3 is 14 amino acids. Here the CDR3 DNA reads TGTGCCAGCAGACTACAGGGTCCCAATTCACCCCTCCACTTT. This translates into CASRLQGPNSPLHF.

V usage is TRBV7-2 and J usage is TRBJ1-2; tentatively, D is TRBD1 (6 bases). The germline gives CDR1 SGHTA, CDR2 FQGNSA. The CDR3 is made up of 13 amino acids. V lost 6 bases and J lost 7, with 15 bases in between. In DNA, the CDR3 is TGTGCCAGCAGGTTACAGGGTAGTTTTGGCTACACCTTC. Translation: CASRLQGSFGYTF.

CDR3 bases: TGTGCCAGCAGCTTAGGACCGGGACTAGCGAAGGGGACGCAGTATTTT. Residues: CASSLGPGLAKGTQYF. The chain couples TRBV7-6 to TRBJ2-3; 10 nucleotides agree with TRBD2. The trim removed 1 base at V and 9 bases at J, leaving 10 bases unmatched. The V gene's germline CDR1 is SGHVS and CDR2 FNYEAQ. This CDR3 contains 16 residues.

The genes are TRBV28 and TRBJ1-1, with D maybe TRBD1 (5 bases). Trimming shortened V by 2 bases and J by 0 bases, and 7 bases separated the two germline ends. CDR1 and CDR2 (germline): MDHEN, SYDVKM. The CDR3 covers 14 residues. The CDR3 nucleotides read TGTGCCAGCAGTTTAGGCAGGGTGAACACTGAAGCTTTCTTT. Translating gives CASSLGRVNTEAFF.

This clone was observed a few times. The CDR3, as DNA: TGTGCCATCAGTGACCAAACCACGACCCTAGATACGCAGTATTTT. Amino acids: CAISDQTTTLDTQYF. The V and J genes are TRBV10-3 and TRBJ2-3; no clear D gene. CDR3 length: 15 residues. CDR1 ENHRY and CDR2 SYGVKD come from the germline V gene. Between the trimmed V and J ends, which lost 3 bases and 5 bases, there was a span of 15 bases.

This clone was seen just once. The genes are TRBV28 and TRBJ1-6; D uncertain. Trimming took off 6 bases at V and 14 bases at J, with 11 bases between the two ends. There are 11 residues in the CDR3. Germline V gene lookup returns CDR1 MDHEN and CDR2 SYDVKM. The CDR3 here is CASSRLVSLHF. The CDR3 nucleotides are TGTGCCAGCAGCAGACTGGTTTCCCTCCACTTT.

The V call is TRBV5-6, the J call TRBJ2-7; D gene unclear. Germline lookup yields CDR1 SGHDT and CDR2 YYEEEE. Trimming removed 0 bases from V and 0 bases from J, with 10 bases in between. This CDR3 has 15 residues. The CDR3 region has the DNA TGTGCCAGCAGCTTGGGTGATCGGGTCTCCTACGAGCAGTACTTC. It is translated as CASSLGDRVSYEQYF.

J is TRBJ2-3 and V is TRBV5-1; 13 bases fit TRBD2. Germline V lookup: CDR1 SGHRS, CDR2 YFSETQ. The CDR3 runs 20 residues. V lost 0 bases to trimming and J lost 0 bases; unmatched junction nucleotides: 10. The CDR3 is CASSLGLAGGFPPSTDTQYF. CDR3 DNA: TGCGCCAGCAGCTTGGGACTAGCGGGGGGATTCCCCCCGAGCACAGATACGCAGTATTTT.

The chain has TRBV10-3 and TRBJ1-1; D possibly corresponds to TRBD1 (6 bases). Germline-derived CDR1 and CDR2 are ENHRY and SYGVKD. This CDR3 has 13 residues. The V end was cut by 6 bases, the J end by 4 bases, with 12 bases between. CDR3 protein: CAIRQGSGTEAFF. The CDR3 region has the DNA TGTGCCATCAGACAGGGTTCGGGCACTGAAGCTTTCTTT.

This sequence joins TRBV3-1 (or the pseudogene TRBV3-2) and TRBJ1-5; 8 bases fit TRBD1. V was pared by 3 bases and J by 2 bases, with 18 bases of the junction left unmatched. Germline CDR1 reads LGHDT; CDR2 reads YNNKEL (reference sequence). The CDR3 covers 20 residues. The CDR3 coding sequence is TGTGCCAGCAGCCATGTCCGAAGCCTGACAGGGGTTACGGGCAATCAGCCCCAGCATTTT. Amino acids: CASSHVRSLTGVTGNQPQHF.

This chain connects TRBV7-2 to TRBJ1-1, with D unclear. The germline gives CDR1 SGHTA, CDR2 FQGNSA. The V gene lost 2 bases and the J gene lost 2 bases, with 6 bases spanning the gap. The CDR3 is 13 residues long. CDR3 sequence reads: CASSLNINTEAFF. CDR3 DNA sequence: TGTGCCAGCAGCTTAAATATTAACACTGAAGCTTTCTTT.

V gene TRBV5-1 combines with J gene TRBJ2-7; no reliable D call. V lost 5 bases and J 2 bases, leaving 11 bases between the germline ends. Germline loops: CDR1 SGHRS, CDR2 YFSETQ. The CDR3 runs to 13 residues. CDR3 sequence reads: CASRLTEPYEQYF. As DNA, the CDR3 is TGCGCCAGCAGATTGACCGAACCCTACGAGCAGTACTTC. Full variable domain (missing parts from reference TRBV5-1 and TRBJ2-7): KAGVTQTPRYLIKTRGQQVTLSCSPISGHRSVSWYQQTPGQGLQFLFEYFSETQRNKGNFPGRFSGRQFSNSRSEMNVSTLELGDSALYLCASRLTEPYEQYFGPGTRLTVT.